This TCR beta chain was sequenced during a study of CD8 T cells in ankylosing spondylitis. This clonotype was counted only a few times. Its antigen is unidentified. Each CDR3 protein is one row after TCRdb ran MiXCR on the 5' RACE reads. The sample contains about 800,000 distinct CDR3 sequences, around 11% of which appear only once. The CDR3 spans 14 residues. V lost 5 bases and J lost 9; bases outside the gene matches: 3. Study outcomes and limitations: In ankylosing spondylitis blood, a motif of roughly 8 highly homologous TCR beta variants appeared characteristic. Existing reports had already noted some motif variants in reactive arthritis synovial fluid and blood. There was reportedly significant enrichment of clones that were disease-linked in matched ankylosing spondylitis synovial fluid.

The chain uses TRBV12-3 or TRBV12-4 and TRBJ1-6; 11 nucleotides match TRBD1. The material sequenced was blood, either unsorted or a sorted T cell fraction (not recorded which). The TCR comes from a male donor with ankylosing spondylitis. The CDR3 DNA reads as TGTGCCAGCAGTAGGACAGGGGGCCCTTCACCCCTCCACTTT. It translates to CASSRTGGPSPLHF.